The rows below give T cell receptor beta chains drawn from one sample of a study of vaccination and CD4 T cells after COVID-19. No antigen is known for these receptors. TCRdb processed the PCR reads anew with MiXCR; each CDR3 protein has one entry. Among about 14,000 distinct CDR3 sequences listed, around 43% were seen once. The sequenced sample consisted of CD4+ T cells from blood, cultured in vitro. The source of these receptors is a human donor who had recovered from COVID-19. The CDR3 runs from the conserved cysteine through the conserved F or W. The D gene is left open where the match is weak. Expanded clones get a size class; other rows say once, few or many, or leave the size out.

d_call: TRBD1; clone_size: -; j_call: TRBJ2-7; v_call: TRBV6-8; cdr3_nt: TGTGCCAGCAGTTCCGGGACAGGGTACCACGAGCAGTACTTC; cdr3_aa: CASSSGTGYHEQYF
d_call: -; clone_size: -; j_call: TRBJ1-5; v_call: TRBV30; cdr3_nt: TGTGCCTGGAGTGCCCAGGGGAATCAGCCCCAGCATTTT; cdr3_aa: CAWSAQGNQPQHF
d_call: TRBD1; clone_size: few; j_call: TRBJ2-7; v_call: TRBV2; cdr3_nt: TGTGCCAGCAGTCGGACAGGACCGTACGAGCAGTACTTC; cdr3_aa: CASSRTGPYEQYF
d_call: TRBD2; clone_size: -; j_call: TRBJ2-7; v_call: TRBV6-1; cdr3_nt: TGTGCCAGCAGTAGAACCGGGACTAGCGGTGCGGATGGGAGCGAGCAGTACTTC; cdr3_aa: CASSRTGTSGADGSEQYF
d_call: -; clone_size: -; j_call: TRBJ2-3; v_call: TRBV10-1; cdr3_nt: TGCGCCAGCAGTGAGTCGGACACAGATACGCAGTATTTT; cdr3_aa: CASSESDTDTQYF
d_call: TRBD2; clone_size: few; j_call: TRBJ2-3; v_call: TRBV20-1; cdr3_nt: TGCAGTGCTGCTAATCCAGCGGGAGGAACAGATACGCAGTATTTT; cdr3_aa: CSAANPAGGTDTQYF
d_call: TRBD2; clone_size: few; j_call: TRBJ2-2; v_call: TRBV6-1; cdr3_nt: TGTGCCACCCAAGCTAGCGGCTACACCGGGGAGCTGTTTTTT; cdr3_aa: CATQASGYTGELFF
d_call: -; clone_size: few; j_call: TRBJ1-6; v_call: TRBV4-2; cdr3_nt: TGTGCCAGCAGCCGAGCGGGGGGCCAGATTCATTCACCCCTCCACTTT; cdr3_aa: CASSRAGGQIHSPLHF
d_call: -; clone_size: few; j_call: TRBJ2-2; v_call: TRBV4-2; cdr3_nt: TGTGCCAGCAGCCAAGATTACCATACAGTCACCGGGGAGCTGTTTTTT; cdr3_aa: CASSQDYHTVTGELFF
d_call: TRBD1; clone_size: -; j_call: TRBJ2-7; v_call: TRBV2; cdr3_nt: TGTGCCAGCAACGGACAGGGGTACGAGCAGTACTTC; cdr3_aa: CASNGQGYEQYF
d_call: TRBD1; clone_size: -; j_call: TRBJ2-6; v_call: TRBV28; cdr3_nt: TGTGCCAGCAGTTTATTCAGGGGGCTAATCTCTGGGGCCAACGTCCTGACTTTC; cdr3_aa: CASSLFRGLISGANVLTF
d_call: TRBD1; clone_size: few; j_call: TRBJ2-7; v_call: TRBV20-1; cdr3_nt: TGCAGTGCCAAAGGGACAGTCTACGAGCAGTACTTC; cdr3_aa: CSAKGTVYEQYF
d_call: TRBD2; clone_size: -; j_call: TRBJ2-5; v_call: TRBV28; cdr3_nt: TGTGCCAGCAGTCTCGGACTAGCGGGAGCAGAGACCCAGTACTTC; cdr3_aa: CASSLGLAGAETQYF
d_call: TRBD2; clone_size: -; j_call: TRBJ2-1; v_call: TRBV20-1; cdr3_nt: TGCAGTGCCCTGACCAGCGGGGGAAACAATGAGCAGTTCTTC; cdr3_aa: CSALTSGGNNEQFF
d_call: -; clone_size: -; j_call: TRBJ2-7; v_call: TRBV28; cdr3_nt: TGTGCCAGCAGTTCCAAACCCTACGAGCAGTACTTC; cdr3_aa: CASSSKPYEQYF
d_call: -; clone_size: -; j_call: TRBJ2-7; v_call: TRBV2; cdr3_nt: TGTGCCAGCAACCGAGACTACATCTACGAGCAGTACTTC; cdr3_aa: CASNRDYIYEQYF
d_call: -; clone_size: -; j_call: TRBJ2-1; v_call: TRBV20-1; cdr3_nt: TGCAGTGCTAGGAACTACAATGAGCAGTTCTTC; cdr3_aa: CSARNYNEQFF
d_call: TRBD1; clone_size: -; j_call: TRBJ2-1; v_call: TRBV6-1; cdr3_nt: TGTGCCAGCACTCGGGACAGGGATACAATGGAGCAGTTCTTC; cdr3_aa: CASTRDRDTMEQFF
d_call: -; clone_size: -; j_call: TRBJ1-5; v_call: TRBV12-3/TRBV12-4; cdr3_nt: TGTGCCAGCGGGGGTGGGGGCAATCAGCCCCAGCATTTT; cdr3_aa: CASGGGGNQPQHF
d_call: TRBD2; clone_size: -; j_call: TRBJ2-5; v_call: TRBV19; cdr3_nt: TGTGCCAGTATGTCTCGAGGGACTATGGAGACCCAGTACTTC; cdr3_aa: CASMSRGTMETQYF
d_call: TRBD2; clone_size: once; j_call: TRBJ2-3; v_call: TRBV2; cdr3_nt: TGTGCCAGCCGACTGACTAGCAACGATGGAGATACGCAGTATTTT; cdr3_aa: CASRLTSNDGDTQYF
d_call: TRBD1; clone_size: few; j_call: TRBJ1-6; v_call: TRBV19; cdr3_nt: TGTGCCAGTAGTATAACAGGGACAGGGTATTCACCCCTCCACTTT; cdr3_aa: CASSITGTGYSPLHF
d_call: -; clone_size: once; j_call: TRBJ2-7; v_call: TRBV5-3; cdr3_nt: TGTGCCAGCAGCTTGGGTTTTGAGCAGTACTTC; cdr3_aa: CASSLGFEQYF
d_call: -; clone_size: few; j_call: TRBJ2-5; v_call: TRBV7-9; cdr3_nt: TGTGCCAGCAGCTTAGATCCGAGCCCCGAGACCCAGTACTTC; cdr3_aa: CASSLDPSPETQYF